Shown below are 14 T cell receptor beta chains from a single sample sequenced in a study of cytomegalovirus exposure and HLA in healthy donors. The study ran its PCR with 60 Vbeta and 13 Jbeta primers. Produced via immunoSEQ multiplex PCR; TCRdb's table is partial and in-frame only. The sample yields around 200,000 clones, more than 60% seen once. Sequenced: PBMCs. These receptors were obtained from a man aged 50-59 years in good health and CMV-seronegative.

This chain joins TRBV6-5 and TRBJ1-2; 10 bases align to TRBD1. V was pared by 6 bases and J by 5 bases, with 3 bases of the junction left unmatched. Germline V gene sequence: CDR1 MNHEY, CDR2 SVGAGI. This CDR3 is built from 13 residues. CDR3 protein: CASRGQGVYGYTF. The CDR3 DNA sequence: TGTGCCAGCAGAGGACAGGGGGTTTATGGCTACACCTTC.

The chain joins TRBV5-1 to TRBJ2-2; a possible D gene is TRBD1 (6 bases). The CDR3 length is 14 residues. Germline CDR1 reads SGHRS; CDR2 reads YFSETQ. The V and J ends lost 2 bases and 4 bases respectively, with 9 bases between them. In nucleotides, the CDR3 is TGCGCCAGCAGCTTCAGACAGGCCACCGGGGAGCTGTTTTTT. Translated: CASSFRQATGELFF. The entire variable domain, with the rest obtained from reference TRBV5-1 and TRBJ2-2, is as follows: KAGVTQTPRYLIKTRGQQVTLSCSPISGHRSVSWYQQTPGQGLQFLFEYFSETQRNKGNFPGRFSGRQFSNSRSEMNVSTLELGDSALYLCASSFRQATGELFFGEGSRLTVL.

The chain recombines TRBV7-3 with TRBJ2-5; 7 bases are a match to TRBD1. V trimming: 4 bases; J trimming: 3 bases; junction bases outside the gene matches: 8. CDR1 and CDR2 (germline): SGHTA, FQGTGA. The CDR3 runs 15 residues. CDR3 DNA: TGTGCCAGCAGCTCCATAGGGACAGCGAAAGAGACCCAGTACTTC. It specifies CASSSIGTAKETQYF.

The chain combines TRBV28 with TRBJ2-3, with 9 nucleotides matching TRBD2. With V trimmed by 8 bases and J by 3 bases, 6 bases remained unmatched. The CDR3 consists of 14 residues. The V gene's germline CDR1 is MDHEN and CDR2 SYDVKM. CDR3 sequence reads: CASVSGRLTDTQYF. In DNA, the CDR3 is TGTGCCAGCGTTAGCGGGAGATTAACAGATACGCAGTATTTT.

CDR3 nucleotides: TGCGCCAGCAGCCGGGGGACTAGCGGGGTATCCTACGAGCAGTACTTC. Translation: CASSRGTSGVSYEQYF. This chain uses TRBV5-1 with TRBJ2-5; 13 bases fit TRBD2. The J call may be wrong; the DNA end is better matched by TRBJ2-7. CDR1 is SGHRS, CDR2 YFSETQ, per germline. The CDR3 is 16 residues long.

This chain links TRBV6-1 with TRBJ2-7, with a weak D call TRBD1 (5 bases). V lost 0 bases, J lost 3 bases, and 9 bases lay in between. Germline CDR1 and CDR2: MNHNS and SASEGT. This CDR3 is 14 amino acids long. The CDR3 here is CASSEAGTGYEQYF. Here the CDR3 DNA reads TGTGCCAGCAGTGAAGCGGGTACAGGCTACGAGCAGTACTTC.

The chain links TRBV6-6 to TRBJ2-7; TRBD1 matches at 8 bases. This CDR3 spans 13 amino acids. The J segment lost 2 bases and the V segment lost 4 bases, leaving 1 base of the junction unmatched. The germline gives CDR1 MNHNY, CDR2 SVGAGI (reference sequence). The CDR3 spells CASSSTGAYEQYF. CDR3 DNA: TGTGCCAGCAGTTCGACAGGGGCCTACGAGCAGTACTTC.

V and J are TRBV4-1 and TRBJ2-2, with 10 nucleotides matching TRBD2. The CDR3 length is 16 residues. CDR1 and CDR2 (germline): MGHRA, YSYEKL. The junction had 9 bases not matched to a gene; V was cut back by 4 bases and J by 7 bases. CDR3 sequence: CASSRKLAGDGGELFF. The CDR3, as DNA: TGCGCCAGCAGCCGTAAGCTAGCGGGAGACGGCGGGGAGCTGTTTTTT.

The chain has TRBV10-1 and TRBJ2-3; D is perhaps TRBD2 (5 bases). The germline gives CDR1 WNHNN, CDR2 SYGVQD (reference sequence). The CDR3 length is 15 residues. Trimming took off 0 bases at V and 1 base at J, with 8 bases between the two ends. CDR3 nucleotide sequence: TGCGCCAGCAGTGAGTCGGTGGGAGGCACAGATACGCAGTATTTT. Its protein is CASSESVGGTDTQYF.

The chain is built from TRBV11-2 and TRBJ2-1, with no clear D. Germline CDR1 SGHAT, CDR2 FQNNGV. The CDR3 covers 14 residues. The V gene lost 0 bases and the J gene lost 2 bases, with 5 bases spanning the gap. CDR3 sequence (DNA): TGTGCCAGCAGCTTAGACCTAGCCTACAATGAGCAGTTCTTC. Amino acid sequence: CASSLDLAYNEQFF.

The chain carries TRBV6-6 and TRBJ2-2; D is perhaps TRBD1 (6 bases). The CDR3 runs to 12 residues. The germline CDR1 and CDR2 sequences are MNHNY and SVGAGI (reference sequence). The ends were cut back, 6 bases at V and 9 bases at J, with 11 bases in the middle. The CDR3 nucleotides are TGTGCCAGCAGCATCAGGGGCTGGGAGCTGTTTTTT. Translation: CASSIRGWELFF.

DNA for the CDR3: TGTGCCAGCAGCGCCCTCCGTCGAGTCTCTGGAAACACCATATATTTT. As protein: CASSALRRVSGNTIYF. The chain links TRBV7-9 to TRBJ1-3; D is undetermined. Germline V gene data show CDR1 as SEHNR and CDR2 as FQNEAQ (reference sequence). The CDR3 totals 16 residues. Trimming removed 5 bases at V and 0 bases at J, with 14 bases between. Based on the CDR3 plus reference TRBV7-9 and TRBJ1-3, the full variable domain is DTGVSQNPRHKITKRGQNVTFRCDPISEHNRLYWYRQTLGQGPEFLTYFQNEAQLEKSRLLSDRFSAERPKGSFSTLEIQRTEQGDSAMYLCASSALRRVSGNTIYFGEGSWLTVV.

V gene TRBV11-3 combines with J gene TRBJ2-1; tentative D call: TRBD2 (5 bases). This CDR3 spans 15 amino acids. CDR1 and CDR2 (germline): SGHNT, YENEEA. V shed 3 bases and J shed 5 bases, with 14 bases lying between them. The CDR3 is CASSLASLTNNEQFF. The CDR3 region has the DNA TGTGCCAGCAGCTTGGCTAGCCTTACAAACAATGAGCAGTTCTTC. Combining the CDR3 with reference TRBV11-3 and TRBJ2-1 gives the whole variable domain EAGVVQSPRYKIIEKKQPVAFWCNPISGHNTLYWYLQNLGQGPELLIRYENEEAVDDSQLPKDRFSAERLKGVDSTLKIQPAELGDSAVYLCASSLASLTNNEQFFGPGTRLTVL.

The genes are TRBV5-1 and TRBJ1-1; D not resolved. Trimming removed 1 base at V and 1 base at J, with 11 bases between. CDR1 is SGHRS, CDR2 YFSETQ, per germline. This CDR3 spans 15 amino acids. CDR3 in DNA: TGCGCCAGCAGCTTGCTAGGACTCACGAACACTGAAGCTTTCTTT. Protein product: CASSLLGLTNTEAFF. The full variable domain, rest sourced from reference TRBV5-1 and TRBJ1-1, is KAGVTQTPRYLIKTRGQQVTLSCSPISGHRSVSWYQQTPGQGLQFLFEYFSETQRNKGNFPGRFSGRQFSNSRSEMNVSTLELGDSALYLCASSLLGLTNTEAFFGQGTRLTVV.